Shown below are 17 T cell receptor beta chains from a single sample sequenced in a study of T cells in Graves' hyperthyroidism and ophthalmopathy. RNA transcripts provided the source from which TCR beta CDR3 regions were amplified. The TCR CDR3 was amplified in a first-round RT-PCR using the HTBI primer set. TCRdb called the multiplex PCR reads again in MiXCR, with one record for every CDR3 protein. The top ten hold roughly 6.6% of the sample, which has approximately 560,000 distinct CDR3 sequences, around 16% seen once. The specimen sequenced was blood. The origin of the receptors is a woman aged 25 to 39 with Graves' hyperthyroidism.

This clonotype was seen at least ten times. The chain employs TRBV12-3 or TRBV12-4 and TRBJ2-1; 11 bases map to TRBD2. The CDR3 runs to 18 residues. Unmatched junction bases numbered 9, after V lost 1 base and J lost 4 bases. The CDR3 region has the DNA TGTGCCAGCAGTTTAGTGTGGGAGGGACTAGCGGCTTACAATGAGCAGTTCTTC. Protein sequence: CASSLVWEGLAAYNEQFF.

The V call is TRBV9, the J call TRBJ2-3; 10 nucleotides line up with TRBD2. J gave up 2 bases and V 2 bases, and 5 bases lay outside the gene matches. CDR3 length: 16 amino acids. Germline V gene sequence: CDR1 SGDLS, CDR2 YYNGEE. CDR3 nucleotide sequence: TGTGCCAGCAGCGTCTCACTAGCGGGATACACAGATACGCAGTATTTT. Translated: CASSVSLAGYTDTQYF.

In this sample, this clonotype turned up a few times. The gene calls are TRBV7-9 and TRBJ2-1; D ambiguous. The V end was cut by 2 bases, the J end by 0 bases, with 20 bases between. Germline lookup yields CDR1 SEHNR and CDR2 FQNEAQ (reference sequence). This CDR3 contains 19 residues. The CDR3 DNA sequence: TGTGCCAGCAGCTTATTGTCTTTCCGCGGCCCAAGCTCCTACAATGAGCAGTTCTTC. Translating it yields CASSLLSFRGPSSYNEQFF.

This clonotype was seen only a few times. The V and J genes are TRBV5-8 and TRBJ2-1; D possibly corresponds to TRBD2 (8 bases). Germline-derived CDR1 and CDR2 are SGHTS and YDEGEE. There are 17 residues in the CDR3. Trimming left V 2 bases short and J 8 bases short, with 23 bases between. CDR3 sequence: CASSFEYDTGGGDEQFF. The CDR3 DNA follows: TGTGCCAGCAGCTTCGAATATGACACGGGAGGGGGCGATGAGCAGTTCTTC.

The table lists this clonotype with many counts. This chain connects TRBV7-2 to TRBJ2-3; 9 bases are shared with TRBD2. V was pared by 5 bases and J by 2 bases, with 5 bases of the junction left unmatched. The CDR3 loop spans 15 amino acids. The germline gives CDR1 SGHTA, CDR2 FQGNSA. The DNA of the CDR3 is TGTGCCAGCAGCCCTGGACTAGCGAACACAGATACGCAGTATTTT. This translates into CASSPGLANTDTQYF.

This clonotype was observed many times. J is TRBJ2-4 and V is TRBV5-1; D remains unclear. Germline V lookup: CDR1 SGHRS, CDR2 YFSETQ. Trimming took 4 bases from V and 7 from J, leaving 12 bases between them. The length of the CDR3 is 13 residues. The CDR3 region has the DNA TGCGCCAGCAGCCTCGCAGACGGGAACATTCAGTACTTC. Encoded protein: CASSLADGNIQYF.

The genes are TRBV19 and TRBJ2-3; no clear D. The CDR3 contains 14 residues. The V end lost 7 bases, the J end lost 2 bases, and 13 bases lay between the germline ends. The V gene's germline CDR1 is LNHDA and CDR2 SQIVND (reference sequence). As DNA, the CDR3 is TGTGCCAGTAAAACTGACTGGATCACAGATACGCAGTATTTT. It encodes CASKTDWITDTQYF.

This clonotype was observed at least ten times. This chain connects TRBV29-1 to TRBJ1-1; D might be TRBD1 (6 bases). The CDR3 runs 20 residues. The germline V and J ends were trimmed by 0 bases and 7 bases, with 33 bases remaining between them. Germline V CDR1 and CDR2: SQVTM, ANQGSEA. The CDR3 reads CSVEDRGTYKEGVRLNEAFF. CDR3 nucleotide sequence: TGCAGCGTTGAAGATCGAGGGACGTACAAAGAGGGGGTAAGGCTAAATGAAGCTTTCTTT.

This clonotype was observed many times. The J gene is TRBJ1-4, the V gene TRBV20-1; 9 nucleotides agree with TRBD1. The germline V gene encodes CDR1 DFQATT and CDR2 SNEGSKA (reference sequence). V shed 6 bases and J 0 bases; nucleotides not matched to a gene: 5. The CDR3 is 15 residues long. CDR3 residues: CSATQGAATNEKLFF. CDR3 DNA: TGCAGTGCAACACAGGGGGCTGCAACTAATGAAAAACTGTTTTTT.

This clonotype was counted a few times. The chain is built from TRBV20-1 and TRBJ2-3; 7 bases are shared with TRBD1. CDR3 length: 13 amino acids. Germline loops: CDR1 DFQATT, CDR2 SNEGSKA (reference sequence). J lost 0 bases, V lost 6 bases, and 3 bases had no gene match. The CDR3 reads CSAGTVSTDTQYF. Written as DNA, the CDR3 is TGCAGTGCGGGGACAGTTAGCACAGATACGCAGTATTTT.

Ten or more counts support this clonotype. In nucleotides, the CDR3 is TGTGCCAGCAGTGGGTACAACACCGGGGAGCTGTTTTTT. Protein product: CASSGYNTGELFF. This chain joins TRBV2 and TRBJ2-2; D is uncertain. Trimming removed 4 bases at V and 2 bases at J, with 5 bases between. The CDR3 is made up of 13 amino acids. CDR1 and CDR2 from the germline V gene are SNHLY and FYNNEI.

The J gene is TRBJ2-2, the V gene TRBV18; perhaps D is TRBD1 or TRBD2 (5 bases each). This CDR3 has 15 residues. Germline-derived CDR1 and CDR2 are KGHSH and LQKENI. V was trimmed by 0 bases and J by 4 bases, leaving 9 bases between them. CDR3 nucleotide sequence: TGTGCCAGCTCACCACCGGGACGAACCACCGGGGAGCTGTTTTTT. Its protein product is CASSPPGRTTGELFF.

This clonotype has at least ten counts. The CDR3 nucleotides are TGCGCCAGCAGCTTGTGGGAGCGGCCCAATGAGCAGTTCTTC. Protein sequence: CASSLWERPNEQFF. The chain has TRBV5-1 and TRBJ2-1; D may be TRBD2 (5 bases). From germline, CDR1 is SGHRS and CDR2 YFSETQ. The CDR3 totals 14 residues. Trimming left V 1 base short and J 6 bases short, with 11 bases between.

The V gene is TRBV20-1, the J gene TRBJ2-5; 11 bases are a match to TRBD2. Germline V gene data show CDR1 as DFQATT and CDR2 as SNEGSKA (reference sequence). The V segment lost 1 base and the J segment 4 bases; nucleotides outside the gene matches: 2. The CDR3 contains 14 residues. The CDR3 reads CSARALAGVETQYF. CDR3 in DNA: TGCAGTGCTAGAGCACTAGCGGGAGTAGAGACCCAGTACTTC.

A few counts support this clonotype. The CDR3 spells CASSLLTGGPGTDTQYF. CDR3 coding DNA: TGTGCCAGCAGTTTATTGACGGGAGGGCCGGGCACAGATACGCAGTATTTT. The chain is built from TRBV12-3 or TRBV12-4 and TRBJ2-3; 8 bases match TRBD2. This CDR3 has 17 amino acids. V dropped 2 bases and J dropped 1; count of bases not matched to a gene: 8.

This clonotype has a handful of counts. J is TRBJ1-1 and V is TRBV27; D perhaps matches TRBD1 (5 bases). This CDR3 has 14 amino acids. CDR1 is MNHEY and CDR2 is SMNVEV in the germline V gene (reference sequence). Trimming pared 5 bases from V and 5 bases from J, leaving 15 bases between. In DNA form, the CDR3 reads TGTGCCAGCAGTCAAACAGGAGAAGGTACTGAAGCTTTCTTT. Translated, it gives CASSQTGEGTEAFF.

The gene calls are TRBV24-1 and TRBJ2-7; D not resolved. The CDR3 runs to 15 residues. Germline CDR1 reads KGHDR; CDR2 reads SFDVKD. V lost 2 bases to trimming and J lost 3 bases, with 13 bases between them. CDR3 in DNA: TGTGCCACCAGTGATTCACCAATGGGATTCTACGAGCAGTACTTC. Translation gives CATSDSPMGFYEQYF.